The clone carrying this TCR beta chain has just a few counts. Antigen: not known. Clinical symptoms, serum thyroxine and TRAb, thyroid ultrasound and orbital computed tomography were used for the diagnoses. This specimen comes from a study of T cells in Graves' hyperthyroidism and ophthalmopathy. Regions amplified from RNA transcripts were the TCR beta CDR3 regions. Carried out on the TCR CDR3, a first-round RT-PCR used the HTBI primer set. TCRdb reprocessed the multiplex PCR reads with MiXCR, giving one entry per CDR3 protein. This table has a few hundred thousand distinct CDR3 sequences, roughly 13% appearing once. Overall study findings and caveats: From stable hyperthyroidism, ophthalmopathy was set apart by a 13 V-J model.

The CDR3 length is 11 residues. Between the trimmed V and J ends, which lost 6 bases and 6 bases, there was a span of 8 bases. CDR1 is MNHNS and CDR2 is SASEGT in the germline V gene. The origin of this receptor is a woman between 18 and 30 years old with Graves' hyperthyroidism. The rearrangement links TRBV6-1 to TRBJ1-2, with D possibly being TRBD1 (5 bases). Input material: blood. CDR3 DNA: TGTGCCAGCAGCAGCAGGGATGGCTACACCTTC. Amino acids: CASSSRDGYTF.